This entry lists 10 T cell receptor beta chains sequenced from one sample in a study of T-cell memory formation after mild COVID-19. TCRdb reanalysed the 5' RACE reads using MiXCR and keeps one entry per CDR3 protein. The sample holds about 470,000 distinct CDR3 sequences, 15% to 20% seen once. Material for sequencing was PBMCs or a T cell subset sorted from them (not recorded which). The receptors shown here come from an adult woman who had mild COVID-19 (a few samples of this study predate the infection). Cell type and time point are not known.

This clonotype was seen at least ten times. The chain combines TRBV29-1 with TRBJ2-3; D uncertain. Germline V gives CDR1 SQVTM, CDR2 ANQGSEA. This CDR3 region has 12 residues. V gave up 4 bases and J gave up 0 bases, with 5 bases separating them. Here the CDR3 reads CSVAPSTDTQYF. CDR3 in DNA: TGCAGCGTTGCTCCCAGCACAGATACGCAGTATTTT.

The sample holds many counts of this clonotype. The rearrangement uses TRBV6-1 and TRBJ2-7; D is ambiguous. This CDR3 has 13 amino acids. Germline V lookup: CDR1 MNHNS, CDR2 SASEGT. V lost 6 bases, J lost 1 base, and 10 bases lay in between. Here the CDR3 reads CASSLTDSYEQYF. The CDR3 DNA reads TGTGCCAGCAGCTTGACGGATTCCTACGAGCAGTACTTC.

This CDR3 is CASSSPSGGNTEAFF. The CDR3 DNA follows: TGTGCCAGCTCATCTCCTTCGGGAGGGAACACTGAAGCTTTCTTT. V gene TRBV18 combines with J gene TRBJ1-1; D is unclear. CDR3 length equals 15 residues. V was shortened by 5 bases and J by 1 base, with 14 bases between the two germline ends. CDR1 is KGHSH, CDR2 LQKENI, per germline. The full variable domain, completed using reference TRBV18 and TRBJ1-1, is NAGVMQNPRHLVRRRGQEARLRCSPMKGHSHVYWYRQLPEEGLKFMVYLQKENIIDESGMPKERFSAEFPKEGPSILRIQQVVRGDSAAYFCASSSPSGGNTEAFFGQGTRLTVV.

This clonotype was observed a handful of times. The chain couples TRBV5-8 to TRBJ1-1; D call uncertain. Deletions cut 2 bases from V and 0 bases from J, with 14 bases between. The CDR3 runs to 16 residues. Looked up from germline, CDR1 is SGHTS and CDR2 is YDEGEE. CDR3 residues: CASSLVPGQVNTEAFF. CDR3 in DNA: TGTGCCAGCAGCTTAGTTCCTGGGCAGGTGAACACTGAAGCTTTCTTT.

The table lists this clonotype with a few counts. This CDR3 is CASSIGQSSGELFF. The DNA for the CDR3 is TGTGCCAGCAGCATAGGACAGTCCTCCGGGGAGCTGTTTTTT. The chain has TRBV12-3 or TRBV12-4 and TRBJ2-2; tentative D call: TRBD1 (6 bases). The V gene lost 6 bases and the J gene lost 6 bases, with 14 bases spanning the gap. The CDR3 has 14 amino acids.

The rearrangement joins TRBV4-2 to TRBJ1-1; tentatively, D is TRBD1 (6 bases). The CDR3 totals 14 residues. V was clipped by 3 bases and J by 1 base, with 9 bases between them. CDR1 and CDR2 from the germline V gene are LGHNA and YNFKEQ. In nucleotides, the CDR3 is TGTGCCAGCAGCCATCAGGGGTGGAACACTGAAGCTTTCTTT. Protein: CASSHQGWNTEAFF.

This clonotype was recorded a few times. This sequence joins TRBV18 and TRBJ2-7, with 11 positions matching TRBD1. After removal of 3 bases from V and 3 bases from J, the junction contained 4 bases not matched to a gene. Looked up from germline, CDR1 is KGHSH and CDR2 is LQKENI. This CDR3 is 15 amino acids long. The CDR3 DNA reads as TGTGCCAGCTCACCCCCCGGGACAGGGGGCTACGAGCAGTACTTC. Translation gives CASSPPGTGGYEQYF.

This chain joins TRBV15 and TRBJ2-4, with 7 nucleotides matching TRBD2. Germline V CDR1 and CDR2: LNHNV, YYDKDF (reference sequence). The CDR3 has 14 residues. V shed 7 bases, J shed 2 bases, and the junction held 5 bases outside the gene matches. CDR3 in amino acids: CATIPSGTKNIQYF. Here the CDR3 DNA reads TGTGCCACCATCCCCAGCGGGACCAAAAACATTCAGTACTTC.

As regards this clonotype: A read error may account for a junction end that differs from germline. V gene TRBV7-7 combines with J gene TRBJ2-1, with D perhaps TRBD1 (5 bases). The CDR3 is 14 amino acids. Germline lookup yields CDR1 SSHAT and CDR2 FNYEAQ (reference sequence). CDR3 amino acids: CASSSLGQYNEQFF. The CDR3 DNA follows: TGTGCTAGCAGCTCCCTTGGACAATACAATGAGCAGTTCTTC. Combining the CDR3 with reference TRBV7-7 and TRBJ2-1 gives the whole variable domain GAGVSQSPRYKVTKRGQDVTLRCDPISSHATLYWYQQALGQGPEFLTYFNYEAQPDKSGLPSDRFSAERPEGSISTLTIQRTEQRDSAMYRCASSSLGQYNEQFFGPGTRLTVL.

This clonotype occurred a few times. CDR3 in amino acids: CASSASHGNTEAFF. In DNA, the CDR3 is TGCGCCAGCAGCGCATCACATGGGAACACTGAAGCTTTCTTT. V gene TRBV5-1 combines with J gene TRBJ1-1; D remains ambiguous. CDR3 length: 14 amino acids. V lost 4 bases and J lost 1, with 11 bases in between. Germline CDR1 reads SGHRS; CDR2 reads YFSETQ.